Below, 21 T cell receptor beta chains from the same sample are listed, as sequenced in a study of T cell changes during pregnancy in multiple sclerosis. Produced via immunoSEQ multiplex PCR; TCRdb's table is partial and in-frame only. This sample has about 40,000 clones, with roughly nine tenths found just once. The sequencing used CD4+ T cells from peripheral blood mononuclear cells, collected in the first trimester of pregnancy. These receptors were taken from a female donor with multiple sclerosis, enrolled in a pregnancy study.

V gene TRBV7-3 combines with J gene TRBJ2-5; 9 bases agree with TRBD2. Germline values: CDR1 SGHTA, CDR2 FQGTGA. The CDR3 extends over 16 amino acids. The V and J ends lost 4 bases and 4 bases, in that order; junction bases with no gene match: 10. The CDR3 here is CASSSGIAGVGETQYF. For the CDR3, the DNA is TGTGCCAGCAGCTCCGGTATAGCGGGAGTGGGAGAGACCCAGTACTTC.

The chain couples TRBV6-1 to TRBJ2-5; TRBD2 agrees at 12 bases. After removal of 6 bases from V and 5 bases from J, the junction contained 7 bases not matched to a gene. The germline CDR1 and CDR2 sequences are MNHNS and SASEGT. The CDR3 covers 15 residues. The CDR3 bases are TGTGCCAGCAGCCGACTAGCGGGAGAGGTGGAGACCCAGTACTTC. Translated, it gives CASSRLAGEVETQYF.

The chain joins TRBV7-2 to TRBJ2-7; D unclear. Germline lookup yields CDR1 SGHTA and CDR2 FQGNSA. CDR3 size: 13 residues. V shed 1 base and J shed 4 bases, with 8 bases lying between them. The CDR3 bases are TGTGCCAGCAGCTTAGGACACTCTTACGAGCAGTACTTC. Protein product: CASSLGHSYEQYF.

The rearrangement joins TRBV11-2 to TRBJ2-7; 9 bases are shared with TRBD1. V lost 4 bases to trimming and J lost 6 bases; unmatched junction nucleotides: 7. CDR1 SGHAT and CDR2 FQNNGV come from the germline V gene. The length of the CDR3 is 14 residues. Here the CDR3 DNA reads TGTGCCAGCAGCTCAGGGACAGGGAGGACCGAGCAGTACTTC. This codes for CASSSGTGRTEQYF.

The V gene is TRBV11-3, the J gene TRBJ2-2, with D perhaps TRBD2 (6 bases). The V end was cut by 1 base, the J end by 0 bases, with 9 bases between. CDR1 and CDR2 (germline): SGHNT, YENEEA. The CDR3 is 16 residues long. DNA for the CDR3: TGTGCCAGCAGCTTAGGAGGAGGGCCGAACACCGGGGAGCTGTTTTTT. This encodes CASSLGGGPNTGELFF.

This chain uses TRBV9 with TRBJ2-3; no clear D gene. CDR1 and CDR2 (germline): SGDLS, YYNGEE. There are 12 residues in the CDR3. V was clipped by 4 bases and J by 0 bases, with 3 bases between them. The CDR3 nucleotides read TGTGCCAGCAGCATAAGCACAGATACGCAGTATTTT. It is translated as CASSISTDTQYF.

This rearrangement joins TRBV6-6 to TRBJ2-2; 8 nucleotides agree with TRBD1. CDR3 length equals 15 residues. The V gene end was trimmed by 7 bases and the J gene end by 0 bases; junction bases not matched to a gene: 4. The germline gives CDR1 MNHNY, CDR2 SVGAGI (reference sequence). CDR3 coding DNA: TGTGCCAGCAAAGGACAGGGAACGAACACCGGGGAGCTGTTTTTT. It is translated as CASKGQGTNTGELFF.

The chain is built from TRBV5-1 and TRBJ1-1; D is unclear. Trimming removed 4 bases at V and 4 bases at J, with 14 bases between. The germline gives CDR1 SGHRS, CDR2 YFSETQ. The CDR3 contains 14 residues. The CDR3 loop reads CASSPVTSGTEAFF. CDR3 nucleotide sequence: TGCGCCAGCAGCCCGGTCACATCGGGCACTGAAGCTTTCTTT.

J is TRBJ2-7 and V is TRBV7-2; 9 nucleotides match TRBD1. Trimming removed 5 bases from V and 3 bases from J; junction bases left unmatched: 5. The V gene's germline CDR1 is SGHTA and CDR2 FQGNSA. The CDR3 runs 14 residues. The CDR3 loop is CASSRRTGVYEQYF. In DNA form, the CDR3 reads TGTGCCAGCAGCCGAAGGACAGGGGTCTACGAGCAGTACTTC. The whole variable domain, filled in from reference TRBV7-2 and TRBJ2-7, reads GAGVSQSPSNKVTEKGKDVELRCDPISGHTALYWYRQSLGQGLEFLIYFQGNSAPDKSGLPSDRFSAERTGGSVSTLTIQRTQQEDSAVYLCASSRRTGVYEQYFGPGTRLTVT.

The chain combines TRBV5-4 with TRBJ2-5; D is undetermined. V was shortened by 0 bases and J by 0 bases, with 9 bases between the two germline ends. The CDR3 runs 15 residues. Germline V gene lookup returns CDR1 SGHNT and CDR2 YYREEE (reference sequence). This chain's CDR3 is CASSLGAANQETQYF. In DNA, the CDR3 is TGTGCCAGCAGCTTGGGGGCCGCGAACCAAGAGACCCAGTACTTC. Full variable domain (missing parts from reference TRBV5-4 and TRBJ2-5): ETGVTQSPTHLIKTRGQQVTLRCSSQSGHNTVSWYQQALGQGPQFIFQYYREEENGRGNFPPRFSGLQFPNYSSELNVNALELDDSALYLCASSLGAANQETQYFGPGTRLLVL.

This clone was seen only a few times. This chain uses TRBV29-1 with TRBJ2-3, with TRBD2 matching over 9 bases. Germline CDR1 SQVTM, CDR2 ANQGSEA. Germline trimming cut 2 bases from V and 2 bases from J; bases unmatched to any gene: 8. The CDR3 consists of 16 residues. Here the CDR3 DNA reads TGCAGCGTTGAAAAGGGTAGCGGGAGTATCACAGATACGCAGTATTTT. Protein sequence: CSVEKGSGSITDTQYF.

This chain uses TRBV28 with TRBJ2-7, with 9 bases that match TRBD1. The CDR3 runs 14 residues. CDR1 and CDR2 (germline): MDHEN, SYDVKM. The trim removed 4 bases at V and 6 bases at J, leaving 7 bases unmatched. The CDR3 protein is CASSSPTGGGEQYF. Written as DNA, the CDR3 is TGTGCCAGCAGTTCCCCGACAGGGGGAGGCGAGCAGTACTTC.

The chain recombines TRBV11-1 with TRBJ1-5; D uncertain. V was shortened by 3 bases and J by 11 bases, with 14 bases between the two germline ends. The CDR3 is made up of 13 amino acids. Germline V gene data show CDR1 as SGHAT and CDR2 as FQDESV (reference sequence). Here the CDR3 DNA reads TGTGCCAGCAGCTTGGACGGGGTACGGGCCCAGCATTTT. Its protein product is CASSLDGVRAQHF. The full variable domain, with the rest looked up from reference TRBV11-1 and TRBJ1-5, is EAEVAQSPRYKITEKSQAVAFWCDPISGHATLYWYRQILGQGPELLVQFQDESVVDDSQLPKDRFSAERLKGVDSTLKIQPAELGDSAMYLCASSLDGVRAQHFGDGTRLSIL.

The chain has TRBV27 and TRBJ2-3; TRBD1 aligns across 7 bases. CDR3 length: 13 residues. Germline V gene data show CDR1 as MNHEY and CDR2 as SMNVEV (reference sequence). The V and J ends lost 7 bases and 3 bases, in that order; junction bases with no gene match: 4. CDR3 amino acids: CASMDRYTDTQYF. The CDR3 nucleotides read TGTGCCAGCATGGACAGGTATACAGATACGCAGTATTTT.

V is TRBV19 and J is TRBJ2-3; a possible D gene is TRBD2 (5 bases). The CDR3 is 13 amino acids. V dropped 3 bases and J dropped 4 bases, with 8 bases sitting between them. Germline CDR1 LNHDA, CDR2 SQIVND (reference sequence). The CDR3 protein is CASSILSADTQYF. CDR3 nucleotide sequence: TGTGCCAGTAGTATCCTTAGCGCAGATACGCAGTATTTT.

This clone appeared a single time. This CDR3 is CASSSGLAGVRETQYF. In DNA form, the CDR3 reads TGCGCCAGCAGCTCAGGACTAGCGGGAGTAAGAGAGACCCAGTACTTC. The rearrangement joins TRBV5-1 to TRBJ2-5; 13 positions agree with TRBD2. Per germline, CDR1 SGHRS and CDR2 YFSETQ. Trimming took 3 bases from V and 4 from J; bases not matched to a gene: 6. The CDR3 is 16 residues long.

This chain connects TRBV7-2 to TRBJ2-7; possibly TRBD2 for D (6 bases). Germline V gives CDR1 SGHTA, CDR2 FQGNSA. The CDR3 loop spans 14 amino acids. Between the trimmed V and J ends, which lost 1 base and 3 bases, there was a span of 10 bases. The CDR3 reads CASSLVRGSYEQYF. In DNA, the CDR3 is TGTGCCAGCAGCTTAGTACGGGGGAGCTACGAGCAGTACTTC.

The CDR3 is CASSERNEQFF. The CDR3, as DNA: TGCGCCAGCAGTGAGCGCAATGAGCAGTTCTTC. The chain uses TRBV10-2 and TRBJ2-1; D gene unclear. This CDR3 is built from 11 residues. Per the germline V gene, CDR1 is WSHSY and CDR2 is SAAADI. Trimming left V 2 bases short and J 6 bases short, with 2 bases between.

This chain joins TRBV19 and TRBJ2-3, with 8 bases identical to TRBD2. This CDR3 contains 16 residues. CDR1 LNHDA and CDR2 SQIVND come from the germline V gene (reference sequence). V shed 6 bases, J shed 1 base, and the junction held 9 bases outside the gene matches. CDR3 DNA sequence: TGTGCCAGTAGCCGGGGGACTAGTGGGGGCACAGATACGCAGTATTTT. Translated, it gives CASSRGTSGGTDTQYF.

CDR3 DNA: TGTGCCAGCAGCGCGGTATTCAGGGGAGAGCAGTACTTC. Amino acids: CASSAVFRGEQYF. The rearrangement uses TRBV7-9 and TRBJ2-7; perhaps TRBD1 as D (6 bases). Germline V gene sequence: CDR1 SEHNR, CDR2 FQNEAQ (reference sequence). This CDR3 is built from 13 residues. V lost 5 bases and J 7 bases, leaving 15 bases between the germline ends.

The chain couples TRBV10-3 to TRBJ2-1; no clear D gene. Germline V gene sequence: CDR1 ENHRY, CDR2 SYGVKD. The CDR3 covers 13 residues. Between the trimmed V and J ends, which lost 4 bases and 10 bases, there was a span of 14 bases. The CDR3 DNA follows: TGTGCCATCAGTGGTGGAAAGGTCGGGGAGCAGTTCTTC. Residues: CAISGGKVGEQFF.